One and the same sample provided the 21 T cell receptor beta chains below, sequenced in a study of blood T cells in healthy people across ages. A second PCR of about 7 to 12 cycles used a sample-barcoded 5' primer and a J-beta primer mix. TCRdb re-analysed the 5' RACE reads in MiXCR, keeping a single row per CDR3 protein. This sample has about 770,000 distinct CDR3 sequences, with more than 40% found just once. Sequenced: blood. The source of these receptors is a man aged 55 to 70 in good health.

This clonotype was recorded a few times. CDR3 DNA: TGTGCCATCAGTGATCCATGGGGACAGAAAACAGATACGCAGTATTTT. It translates to CAISDPWGQKTDTQYF. The J gene is TRBJ2-3, the V gene TRBV10-3; TRBD1 matches 7 bases. The CDR3 is 16 amino acids. The V and J ends lost 3 bases and 3 bases, in that order; junction bases with no gene match: 9. The germline V gene encodes CDR1 ENHRY and CDR2 SYGVKD.

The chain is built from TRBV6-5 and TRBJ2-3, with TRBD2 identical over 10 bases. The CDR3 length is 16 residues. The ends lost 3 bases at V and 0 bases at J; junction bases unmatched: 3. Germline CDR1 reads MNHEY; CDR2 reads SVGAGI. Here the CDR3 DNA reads TGTGCCAGCAGTTATCTAGCGGGGGAAAGCACAGATACGCAGTATTTT. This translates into CASSYLAGESTDTQYF.

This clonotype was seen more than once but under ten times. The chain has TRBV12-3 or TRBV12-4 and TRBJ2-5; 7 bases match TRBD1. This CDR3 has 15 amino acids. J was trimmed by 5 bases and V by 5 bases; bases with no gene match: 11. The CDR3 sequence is CASSTTGVVIETQYF. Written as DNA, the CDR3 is TGTGCCAGCAGTACCACAGGGGTGGTAATTGAGACCCAGTACTTC.

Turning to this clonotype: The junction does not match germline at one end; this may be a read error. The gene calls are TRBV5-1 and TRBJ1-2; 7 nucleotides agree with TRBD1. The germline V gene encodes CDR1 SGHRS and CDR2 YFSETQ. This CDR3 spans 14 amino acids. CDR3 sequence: CASSLEGQNYGNTF. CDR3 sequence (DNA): TGCGCCAGCAGCTTGGAGGGACAGAACTATGGCAACACCTTC.

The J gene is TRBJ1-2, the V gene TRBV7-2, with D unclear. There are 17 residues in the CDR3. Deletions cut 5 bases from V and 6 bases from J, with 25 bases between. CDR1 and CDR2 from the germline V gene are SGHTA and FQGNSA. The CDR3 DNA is TGTGCCAGCAGCCCCGGGCCAAATCTGGCAGTGGGTGATGGCTACACCTTC. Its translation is CASSPGPNLAVGDGYTF.

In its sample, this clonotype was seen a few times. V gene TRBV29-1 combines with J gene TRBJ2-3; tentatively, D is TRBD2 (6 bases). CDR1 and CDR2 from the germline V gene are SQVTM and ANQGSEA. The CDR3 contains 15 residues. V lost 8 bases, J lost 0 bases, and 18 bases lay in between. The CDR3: CSIPSTGTSTDTQYF. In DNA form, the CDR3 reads TGCAGCATCCCTTCGACGGGGACTAGCACAGATACGCAGTATTTT.

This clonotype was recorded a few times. The CDR3 nucleotides read TGTGCCAGCAGTTACTCTGCTACAGGATACTACGAGCAGTACTTC. This encodes CASSYSATGYYEQYF. V is TRBV6-5 and J is TRBJ2-7, with D tentatively TRBD1 (5 bases). The germline V gene has CDR1 MNHEY and CDR2 SVGAGI. V was clipped by 0 bases and J by 3 bases, with 12 bases between them. The CDR3 consists of 15 residues.

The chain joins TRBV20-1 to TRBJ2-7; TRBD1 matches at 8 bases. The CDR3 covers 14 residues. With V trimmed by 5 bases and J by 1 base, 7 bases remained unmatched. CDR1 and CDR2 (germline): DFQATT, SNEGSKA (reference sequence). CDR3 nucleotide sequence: TGCAGTGCTGGGAACAGGGGGGAATCCTACGAGCAGTACTTC. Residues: CSAGNRGESYEQYF.

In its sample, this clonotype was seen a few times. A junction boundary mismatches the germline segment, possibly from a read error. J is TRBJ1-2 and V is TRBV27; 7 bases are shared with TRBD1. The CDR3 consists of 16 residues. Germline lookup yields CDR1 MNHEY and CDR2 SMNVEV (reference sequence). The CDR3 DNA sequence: TGTGCCAGCAGTTTGAAACCGGGACAGACGGACTATGGCTACACCTTT. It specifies CASSLKPGQTDYGYTF.

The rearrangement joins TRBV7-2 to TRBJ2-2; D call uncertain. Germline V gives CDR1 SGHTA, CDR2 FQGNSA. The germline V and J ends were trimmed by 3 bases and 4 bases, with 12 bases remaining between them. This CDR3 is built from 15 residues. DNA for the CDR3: TGTGCCAGCAGCTTTACGTGGGTTTCCACCGGGGAGCTGTTTTTT. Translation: CASSFTWVSTGELFF.

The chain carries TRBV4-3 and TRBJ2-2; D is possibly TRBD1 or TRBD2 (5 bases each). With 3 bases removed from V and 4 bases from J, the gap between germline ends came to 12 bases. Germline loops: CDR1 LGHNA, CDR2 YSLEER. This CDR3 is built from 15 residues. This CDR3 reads CASSQGRVSTGELFF. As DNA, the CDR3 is TGCGCCAGCAGCCAGGGGCGGGTTAGCACCGGGGAGCTGTTTTTT.

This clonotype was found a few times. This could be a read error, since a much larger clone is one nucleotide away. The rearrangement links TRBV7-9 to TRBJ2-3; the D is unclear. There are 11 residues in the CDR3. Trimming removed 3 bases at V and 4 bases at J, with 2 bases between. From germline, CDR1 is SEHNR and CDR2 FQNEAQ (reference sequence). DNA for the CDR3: TGTGCCAGCAGCTTCCCAGATACGCAGTATTTT. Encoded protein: CASSFPDTQYF.

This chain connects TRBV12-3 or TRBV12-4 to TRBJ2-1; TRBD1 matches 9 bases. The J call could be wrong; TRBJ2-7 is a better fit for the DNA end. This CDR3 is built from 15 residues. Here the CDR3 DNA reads TGTGCCAGCAGTTTCCGGGACAGGGCCTACAATGAGCAGTACTTC. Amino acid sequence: CASSFRDRAYNEQYF.

This CDR3 is CASSRYRETQYF. CDR3 bases: TGTGCCAGCAGCAGGTATCGGGAGACCCAGTACTTC. The chain employs TRBV9 and TRBJ2-5, with unresolved D. This CDR3 is 12 amino acids long. Trimming pared 4 bases from V and 5 bases from J, leaving 9 bases between. Germline V gene sequence: CDR1 SGDLS, CDR2 YYNGEE.

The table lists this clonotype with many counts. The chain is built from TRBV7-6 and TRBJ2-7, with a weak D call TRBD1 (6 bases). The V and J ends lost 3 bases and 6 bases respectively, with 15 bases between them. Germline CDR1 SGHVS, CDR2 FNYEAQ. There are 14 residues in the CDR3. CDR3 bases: TGTGCCAGCAGCTTCATAGGGGGTGGGGGCGAGCAGTACTTC. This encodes CASSFIGGGGEQYF.

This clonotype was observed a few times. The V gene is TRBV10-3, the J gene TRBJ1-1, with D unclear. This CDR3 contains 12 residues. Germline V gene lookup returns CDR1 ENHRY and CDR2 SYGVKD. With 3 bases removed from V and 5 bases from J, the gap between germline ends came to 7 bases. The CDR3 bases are TGTGCCATCAGTGATGGTGGGACTGAAGCTTTCTTT. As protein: CAISDGGTEAFF.

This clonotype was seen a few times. CDR3 in DNA: TGTGCCAGCAGCCACCGAGGGGCCATCTATGGCTACACCTTC. This codes for CASSHRGAIYGYTF. The rearrangement links TRBV11-3 to TRBJ1-2; D is perhaps TRBD1 (5 bases). The CDR3 runs 14 residues. Trimming took off 5 bases at V and 4 bases at J, with 14 bases between the two ends. Per germline, CDR1 SGHNT and CDR2 YENEEA.

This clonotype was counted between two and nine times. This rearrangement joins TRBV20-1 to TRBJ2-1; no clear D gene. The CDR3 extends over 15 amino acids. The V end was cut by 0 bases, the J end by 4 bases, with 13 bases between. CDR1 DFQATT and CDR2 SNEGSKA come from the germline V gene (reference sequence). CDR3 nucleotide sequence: TGCAGTGCTAGAGATTACGGCAGCTCTTACAATGAGCAGTTCTTC. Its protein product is CSARDYGSSYNEQFF.

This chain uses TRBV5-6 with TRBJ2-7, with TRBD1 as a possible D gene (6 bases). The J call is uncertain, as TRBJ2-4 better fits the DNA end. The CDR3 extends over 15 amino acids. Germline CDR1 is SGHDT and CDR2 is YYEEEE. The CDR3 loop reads CASSSTGQFSSIQYF. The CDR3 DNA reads TGTGCCAGCAGCTCCACGGGACAATTTAGTTCCATTCAGTACTTC.

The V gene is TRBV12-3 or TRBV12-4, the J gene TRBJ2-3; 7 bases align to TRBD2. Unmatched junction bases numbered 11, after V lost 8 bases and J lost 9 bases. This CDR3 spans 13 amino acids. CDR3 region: CASQARGSSTQYF. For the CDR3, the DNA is TGTGCCAGCCAGGCGCGGGGGAGTTCCACGCAGTATTTT.

CDR3 sequence: CASSPSPSGDIQKTQYF. The CDR3 DNA sequence: TGTGCCAGCAGCCCATCCCCTTCGGGAGATATACAAAAGACCCAGTACTTC. J is TRBJ2-5 and V is TRBV7-9; possible D gene TRBD2, 6 bases. From germline, CDR1 is SEHNR and CDR2 FQNEAQ (reference sequence). CDR3 size: 17 residues. V was shortened by 5 bases and J by 6 bases, with 25 bases between the two germline ends.